This T cell receptor beta chain was identified during a study of control samples from healthy donors and cancer patients. From germline, CDR1 is ENHRY and CDR2 SYGVKD. The length of the CDR3 is 15 residues. Trimming cost V 2 bases and J 4 bases, with 12 bases left between them. Sequencing was performed with immunoSEQ multiplex PCR; in TCRdb, only in-frame clones are kept and a portion is missing. The data show 150,000 to 200,000 clones, with approximately 94% seen just once and 1.1% to 1.5% held by the top ten. This TCR derives from a woman under 30 in good health. V gene TRBV10-3 combines with J gene TRBJ1-3; perhaps TRBD1 as D (6 bases). Source material: blood. The CDR3 region has the DNA TGTGCCATCAGTGAGAGGGCAGGGGAAGGAAACACCATATATTTT. Its translation is CAISERAGEGNTIYF.